This is a list of T cell receptor beta chains from one sample in a study of T-cell memory formation after mild COVID-19. TCRdb reprocessed the 5' RACE reads via MiXCR and lists one record per CDR3 protein. This repertoire shows about 110,000 distinct CDR3 sequences, approximately 15% found once; its top ten account for around two fifths. The sample was PBMCs or a T cell subset sorted from them (not recorded which). These receptors were taken from a man aged 18 to 29 who had mild COVID-19 (a few samples of this study predate the infection). Cell type and time point are not known. CDR3s include the opening cysteine and the closing phenylalanine or tryptophan. D genes are given only for firm matches. Where a row states a size, it is once, few, many or the class of an expanded clone; other rows omit it.

>TRBD2|-|TRBV5-1|TRBJ2-7
CASSFLAGEHYEQYF
TGCGCCAGCAGCTTCCTAGCGGGCGAGCACTACGAGCAGTACTTC
>TRBD2|many|TRBV12-3/TRBV12-4|TRBJ2-7
CASSPGGTRKYF
TGTGCCAGCTCACCGGGGGGGACGAGGAAATACTTC
>-|-|TRBV12-3/TRBV12-4|TRBJ2-1
CASSRREFGDEQFF
TGTGCCAGCAGTCGTCGGGAGTTCGGCGATGAGCAGTTCTTC
>-|few|TRBV6-5|TRBJ2-1
CASSYSSRGPYNEQFF
TGTGCCAGCAGTTACTCGTCCCGGGGGCCCTACAATGAGCAGTTCTTC
>-|many|TRBV7-9|TRBJ2-1
CASRPTGPLYNEQFF
TGTGCCAGCAGACCCACCGGGCCCCTCTACAATGAGCAGTTCTTC
>TRBD1|few|TRBV7-2|TRBJ2-1
CASNMYRGRNEQFF
TGTGCCAGCAACATGTACAGGGGGCGAAATGAGCAGTTCTTC
>-|-|TRBV20-1|TRBJ2-5
CSARDRLGSWETQYF
TGCAGTGCTAGAGATCGGTTGGGCAGTTGGGAGACCCAGTACTTC
>-|few|TRBV30|TRBJ2-2
CAWSVLIGELFF
TGTGCCTGGAGTGTACTTATCGGGGAGCTGTTTTTT
>-|-|TRBV4-3|TRBJ2-7
CASSQDVVSYEQYF
TGCGCCAGCAGCCAAGATGTGGTATCCTACGAGCAGTACTTC
>-|-|TRBV9|TRBJ2-5
CASSVDGTGRPETQYF
TGTGCCAGCAGCGTAGATGGTACGGGCCGTCCAGAGACCCAGTACTTC
>-|-|TRBV12-3/TRBV12-4|TRBJ1-2
CASSYGTGFYGYTF
TGTGCCAGCAGCTATGGGACGGGTTTCTATGGCTACACCTTC
>-|many|TRBV20-1|TRBJ1-5
CSAREGLAQPQHF
TGCAGTGCTAGAGAGGGGCTAGCTCAGCCCCAGCATTTT
>-|-|TRBV6-8|TRBJ2-2
CASSYGRGHTGELFF
TGTGCCAGCAGTTACGGCAGGGGCCACACCGGGGAGCTGTTTTTT
>-|-|TRBV5-5|TRBJ2-7
CASSTWTVLAYEQYF
TGTGCCAGCAGCACGTGGACGGTTCTTGCCTACGAGCAGTACTTC
>-|few|TRBV7-2|TRBJ2-1
CASSLYPDSYNEQFF
TGTGCCAGCAGCTTATATCCGGACAGCTACAATGAGCAGTTCTTC
>TRBD2|-|TRBV6-5|TRBJ2-7
CASWGLAGGPTYEQYF
TGTGCCAGCTGGGGACTAGCGGGGGGTCCAACCTACGAGCAGTACTTC
>-|-|TRBV20-1|TRBJ2-7
CSAVAPNSYEQYF
TGCAGTGCGGTAGCCCCCAACTCCTACGAGCAGTACTTC
>-|few|TRBV27|TRBJ1-2
CASSPYVGQSLRGYTF
TGTGCCAGCAGTCCATATGTGGGACAATCTCTTAGGGGCTACACCTTC